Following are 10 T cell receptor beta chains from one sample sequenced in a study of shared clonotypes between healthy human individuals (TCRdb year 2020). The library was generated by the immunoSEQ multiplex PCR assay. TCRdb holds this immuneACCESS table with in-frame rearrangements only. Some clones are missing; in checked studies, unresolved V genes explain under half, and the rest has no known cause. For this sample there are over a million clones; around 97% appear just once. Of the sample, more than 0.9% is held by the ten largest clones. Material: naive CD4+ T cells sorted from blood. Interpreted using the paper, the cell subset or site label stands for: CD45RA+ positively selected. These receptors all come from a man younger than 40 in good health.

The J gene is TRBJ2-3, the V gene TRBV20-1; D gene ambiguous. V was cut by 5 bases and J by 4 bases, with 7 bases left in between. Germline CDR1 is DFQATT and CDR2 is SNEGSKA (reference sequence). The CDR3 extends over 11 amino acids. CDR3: CSALMADTQYF. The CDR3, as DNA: TGCAGTGCTCTCATGGCAGATACGCAGTATTTT.

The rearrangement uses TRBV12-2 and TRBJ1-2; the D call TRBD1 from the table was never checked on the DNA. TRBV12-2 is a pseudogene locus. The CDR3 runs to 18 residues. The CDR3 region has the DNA TGTGCAAGTCGCTTAGTTAAAGCGCAGGGCATGGGTTACTATGGCTACACCTTC. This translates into CASRLVKAQGMGYYGYTF.

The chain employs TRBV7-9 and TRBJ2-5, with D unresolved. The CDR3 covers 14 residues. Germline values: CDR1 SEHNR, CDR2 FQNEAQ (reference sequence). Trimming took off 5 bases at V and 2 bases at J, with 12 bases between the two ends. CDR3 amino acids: CASSALVAQETQYF. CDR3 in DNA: TGTGCCAGCAGCGCCCTGGTCGCACAAGAGACCCAGTACTTC.

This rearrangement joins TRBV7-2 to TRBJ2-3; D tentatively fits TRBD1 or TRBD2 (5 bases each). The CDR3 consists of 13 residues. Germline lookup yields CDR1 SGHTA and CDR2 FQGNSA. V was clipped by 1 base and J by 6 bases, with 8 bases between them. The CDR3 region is CASSLGWGDTQYF. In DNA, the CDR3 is TGTGCCAGCAGCTTAGGTTGGGGGGATACGCAGTATTTT.

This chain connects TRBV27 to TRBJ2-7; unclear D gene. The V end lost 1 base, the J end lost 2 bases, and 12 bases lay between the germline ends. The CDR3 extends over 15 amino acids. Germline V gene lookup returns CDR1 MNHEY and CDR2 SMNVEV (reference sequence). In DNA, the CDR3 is TGTGCCAGCAGTTTATTGGTGGGCCTCACCTACGAGCAGTACTTC. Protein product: CASSLLVGLTYEQYF.

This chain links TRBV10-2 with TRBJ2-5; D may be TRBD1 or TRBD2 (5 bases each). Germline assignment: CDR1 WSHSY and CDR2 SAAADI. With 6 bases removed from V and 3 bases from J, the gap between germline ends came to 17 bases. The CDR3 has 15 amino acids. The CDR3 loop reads CASSYGGTSKETQYF. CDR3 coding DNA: TGCGCCAGCAGCTATGGGGGAACATCGAAAGAGACCCAGTACTTC.

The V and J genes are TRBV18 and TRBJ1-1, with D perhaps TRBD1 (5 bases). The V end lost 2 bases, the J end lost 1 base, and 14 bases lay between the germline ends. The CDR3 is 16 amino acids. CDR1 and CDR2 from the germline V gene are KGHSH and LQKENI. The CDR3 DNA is TGTGCCAGCTCACCAAGCGGGGGAAAAGCGAACACTGAAGCTTTCTTT. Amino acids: CASSPSGGKANTEAFF.

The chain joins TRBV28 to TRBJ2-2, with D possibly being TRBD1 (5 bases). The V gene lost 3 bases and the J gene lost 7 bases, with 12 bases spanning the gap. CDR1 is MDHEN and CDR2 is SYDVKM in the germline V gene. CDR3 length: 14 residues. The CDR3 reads CASSFLGASGELFF. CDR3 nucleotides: TGTGCCAGCAGTTTTTTAGGGGCTAGCGGGGAGCTGTTTTTT.

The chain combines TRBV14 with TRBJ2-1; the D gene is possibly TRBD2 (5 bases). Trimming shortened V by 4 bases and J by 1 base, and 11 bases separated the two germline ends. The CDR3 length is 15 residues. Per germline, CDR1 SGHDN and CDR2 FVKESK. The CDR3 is CASSRGAASYNEQFF. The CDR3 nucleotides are TGTGCCAGCAGCCGAGGAGCGGCGTCCTACAATGAGCAGTTCTTC.

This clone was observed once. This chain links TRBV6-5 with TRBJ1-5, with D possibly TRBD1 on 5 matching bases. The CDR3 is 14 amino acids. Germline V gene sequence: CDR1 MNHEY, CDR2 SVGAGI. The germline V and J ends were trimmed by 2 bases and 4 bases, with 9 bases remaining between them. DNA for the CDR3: TGTGCCAGCAGTTACCGACAGACGAATCAGCCCCAGCATTTT. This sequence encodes CASSYRQTNQPQHF.